This TCR beta chain came from a study of T cells in Graves' hyperthyroidism and ophthalmopathy. Findings of the study overall: Also found in blood were most expanded thyroid clonotypes above 0.001.

This CDR3 contains 15 residues. CDR1 and CDR2 from the germline V gene are MGHRA and YSYEKL. The ends lost 8 bases at V and 5 bases at J; junction bases unmatched: 13. Amplified TCR beta CDR3 regions came from RNA transcripts. TCR CDR3 underwent first-round RT-PCR with the HTBI primer set. A single record per CDR3 protein comes from TCRdb applying MiXCR to the multiplex PCR reads. This table holds about 400,000 distinct CDR3 sequences, around 14% found once. There are a few counts of this clonotype. As yet, its antigen is unknown. This clonotype originated in a woman in her thirties with Graves' hyperthyroidism. The sample comprised blood. The chain joins TRBV4-1 to TRBJ2-7; 9 bases are a match to TRBD2. The CDR3 DNA reads TGCGCCAGCCGCCGGTTTCTAGCGGGAAGTCACGAGCAGTACTTC. Encoded protein: CASRRFLAGSHEQYF.